What follows are 30 T cell receptor beta chains derived from one specimen sequenced in a study of blood T cell repertoires in COVID-19. Produced via immunoSEQ multiplex PCR; TCRdb's table is partial and in-frame only. The repertoire holds about 240,000 clones, with under 85% as singletons. The source material was peripheral blood. All receptors derive from a man younger than 45 who had recovered from COVID-19.

This clone was counted once. CDR3 residues: CASSPGLTNEKLFF. The CDR3, as DNA: TGTGCCAGCAGTCCAGGGTTGACTAATGAAAAACTGTTTTTT. The V and J genes are TRBV3-1 (or the pseudogene TRBV3-2) and TRBJ1-4; TRBD1 is a possible D gene (5 bases). CDR1 is LGHDT, CDR2 YNNKEL, per germline (reference sequence). V was pared by 6 bases and J by 2 bases, with 10 bases between. This CDR3 has 14 amino acids.

CDR3 sequence reads: CASKIEGQTQGQPQHF. Here the CDR3 DNA reads TGTGCCAGCAAAATTGAAGGACAGACCCAGGGTCAGCCCCAGCATTTT. The chain joins TRBV2 to TRBJ1-5; maybe TRBD1 (6 bases). Germline CDR1 is SNHLY and CDR2 is FYNNEI. Trimming pared 7 bases from V and 6 bases from J, leaving 22 bases between. The CDR3 spans 16 residues.

This clone was detected only once. The rearrangement links TRBV5-1 to TRBJ2-3; a possible D gene is TRBD1 (7 bases). The length of the CDR3 is 16 residues. In germline, CDR1 is SGHRS, CDR2 YFSETQ. The V gene lost 1 base and the J gene lost 5 bases, with 17 bases spanning the gap. The CDR3 loop reads CASSLSGQGEVDTQYF. The CDR3 DNA sequence: TGCGCCAGCAGCTTGAGTGGGCAGGGGGAGGTAGATACGCAGTATTTT.

The chain couples TRBV10-2 to TRBJ2-7; D possibly corresponds to TRBD1 (6 bases). The CDR3 covers 14 residues. Germline assignment: CDR1 WSHSY and CDR2 SAAADI. The V gene lost 8 bases and the J gene lost 4 bases, with 18 bases spanning the gap. CDR3 nucleotides: TGCGCCAGCCGCTACAGTTGGGGGCAATACGAGCAGTACTTC. Translated: CASRYSWGQYEQYF.

The V call is TRBV7-8, the J call TRBJ2-2; 8 nucleotides agree with TRBD2. J was trimmed by 5 bases and V by 3 bases; bases with no gene match: 5. The CDR3 has 15 residues. Germline V CDR1 and CDR2: SGHVS, FQNEAQ. The CDR3 sequence is CASSFLAGGTGELFF. CDR3 in DNA: TGTGCCAGCAGCTTCCTAGCGGGCGGGACCGGGGAGCTGTTTTTT.

This clone appeared a few times. This chain uses TRBV6-2 or TRBV6-3 with TRBJ2-5, with D perhaps TRBD2 (6 bases). This CDR3 comprises 15 residues. V was pared by 0 bases and J by 5 bases, with 13 bases between. Germline-derived CDR1 and CDR2 are MNHEY and SVGEGT. CDR3: CASSYSMASAETQYF. DNA of the CDR3: TGTGCCAGCAGTTACTCGATGGCTAGCGCCGAGACCCAGTACTTC.

CDR3 nucleotides: TGTGCCAGTAGTAAGGGACTTGACTATGGCTACACCTTC. It encodes CASSKGLDYGYTF. The rearrangement links TRBV19 to TRBJ1-2, with D possibly matching TRBD1 (5 bases). Trimming cost V 4 bases and J 3 bases, with 9 bases left between them. The CDR3 consists of 13 residues. CDR1 LNHDA and CDR2 SQIVND come from the germline V gene (reference sequence).

The gene calls are TRBV14 and TRBJ2-1; a weak D match, TRBD1 (5 bases). V lost 7 bases to trimming and J lost 9 bases, with 13 bases between them. In germline, CDR1 is SGHDN, CDR2 FVKESK. CDR3 length: 12 amino acids. The chain's CDR3 is CASNRRVGEQFF. The CDR3 DNA reads TGTGCCAGCAACAGGCGTGTAGGTGAGCAGTTCTTC.

The V and J genes are TRBV5-4 and TRBJ1-2; TRBD1 might be the D (5 bases). The V gene lost 4 bases and the J gene lost 2 bases, with 15 bases spanning the gap. The CDR3 extends over 15 amino acids. Germline V gene sequence: CDR1 SGHNT, CDR2 YYREEE (reference sequence). In DNA form, the CDR3 reads TGTGCCAGCAGCCGTACAGGACTATCAAACTATGGCTACACCTTC. This sequence encodes CASSRTGLSNYGYTF.

The chain uses TRBV6-5 and TRBJ2-2, with TRBD1 matching 9 bases. The CDR3 spans 14 residues. From germline, CDR1 is MNHEY and CDR2 SVGAGI. Trimming cost V 6 bases and J 5 bases; bases outside gene matches: 4. The CDR3 DNA is TGTGCCAGCAGCGGACAGGGGCGAACCGGGGAGCTGTTTTTT. It codes for CASSGQGRTGELFF.

The chain carries TRBV2 and TRBJ2-1; 10 nucleotides line up with TRBD2. Per the germline V gene, CDR1 is SNHLY and CDR2 is FYNNEI. The CDR3 contains 15 residues. Trimming removed 6 bases from V and 3 bases from J; junction bases left unmatched: 5. CDR3 amino acids: CASRGASGGYNEQFF. The CDR3 nucleotides read TGTGCCAGCAGAGGGGCTAGCGGGGGCTACAATGAGCAGTTCTTC.

This clone was found a few times. The rearrangement uses TRBV2 and TRBJ1-6; D unresolved. The CDR3 length is 14 residues. V shed 4 bases and J shed 3 bases, with 7 bases lying between them. The germline V gene has CDR1 SNHLY and CDR2 FYNNEI. The DNA for the CDR3 is TGTGCCAGCAGTGGGCGGAGCTATAATTCACCCCTCCACTTT. As protein: CASSGRSYNSPLHF.

This chain connects TRBV5-6 to TRBJ2-1; TRBD1 might be the D (5 bases). This CDR3 has 13 residues. Germline values: CDR1 SGHDT, CDR2 YYEEEE. Between the trimmed V and J ends, which lost 0 bases and 9 bases, there was a span of 10 bases. Here the CDR3 reads CASSLGGAFEQFF. The CDR3 DNA reads TGTGCCAGCAGCTTGGGTGGGGCTTTTGAGCAGTTCTTC.

CDR3 loop: CASSEGAPTGWWGNEQFF. The CDR3 DNA sequence: TGTGCCAGCAGTGAAGGGGCCCCGACAGGGTGGTGGGGCAATGAGCAGTTCTTC. The rearrangement links TRBV6-1 to TRBJ2-1; 7 bases line up with TRBD1. The CDR3 consists of 18 residues. Germline V gives CDR1 MNHNS, CDR2 SASEGT. Losses at the gene ends were 1 base for V and 6 bases for J; bases not matched to a gene: 15.

This clone has at least ten counts. This chain joins TRBV2 and TRBJ1-6; D uncertain. The V end was cut by 3 bases, the J end by 10 bases, with 16 bases between. This CDR3 spans 15 amino acids. CDR1 is SNHLY, CDR2 FYNNEI, per germline. CDR3 sequence: CASSETPGGNSPLHF. CDR3 in DNA: TGTGCCAGCAGTGAGACACCAGGAGGGAACTCACCCCTCCACTTT.

Comments on this clone: In the same sample, other DNA sequences code for this CDR3. The V and J genes are TRBV5-1 and TRBJ2-1; 7 bases are a match to TRBD1. The CDR3 runs 14 residues. The germline CDR1 and CDR2 sequences are SGHRS and YFSETQ. Losses at the gene ends were 4 bases for V and 4 bases for J; bases not matched to a gene: 5. In DNA, the CDR3 is TGCGCCAGCAGCCCCGGGACAGCGTACAATGAGCAGTTCTTC. This encodes CASSPGTAYNEQFF.

This clone has just a few counts. The genes are TRBV9 and TRBJ1-5; 7 bases fit TRBD1. The CDR3 loop spans 15 amino acids. The V segment lost 4 bases and the J segment 0 bases; nucleotides outside the gene matches: 4. In germline, CDR1 is SGDLS, CDR2 YYNGEE. CDR3 DNA sequence: TGTGCCAGCAGCCCGACAGGGAATAGCAATCAGCCCCAGCATTTT. Its translation: CASSPTGNSNQPQHF.

The count of this clone is one. The rearrangement joins TRBV14 to TRBJ1-2; 8 positions match TRBD1. Losses at the gene ends were 2 bases for V and 8 bases for J; bases not matched to a gene: 7. CDR3 length: 14 residues. Germline CDR1 is SGHDN and CDR2 is FVKESK. The CDR3 reads CASSQNGQGDGYTF. In DNA, the CDR3 is TGTGCCAGCAGCCAAAATGGACAGGGAGACGGCTACACCTTC.

The CDR3: CASSLGQSYNSPLHF. The CDR3, as DNA: TGTGCCAGCAGCCTCGGACAGAGCTATAATTCACCCCTCCACTTT. This chain links TRBV6-5 with TRBJ1-6; perhaps TRBD1 as D (6 bases). The CDR3 covers 15 residues. CDR1 MNHEY and CDR2 SVGAGI come from the germline V gene. V was clipped by 6 bases and J by 3 bases, with 12 bases between them.

This rearrangement joins TRBV5-1 to TRBJ1-2; 9 positions match TRBD1. The CDR3 runs to 17 residues. Germline loops: CDR1 SGHRS, CDR2 YFSETQ. After removal of 3 bases from V and 0 bases from J, the junction contained 9 bases not matched to a gene. As DNA, the CDR3 is TGCGCCAGCAGCTCTATCACCGGGACAGGGCCTAACTATGGCTACACCTTC. Translated, it gives CASSSITGTGPNYGYTF.

The chain couples TRBV2 to TRBJ1-2; TRBD1 agrees at 7 bases. V dropped 8 bases and J dropped 2; count of bases not matched to a gene: 8. There are 14 residues in the CDR3. Germline V gene data show CDR1 as SNHLY and CDR2 as FYNNEI. The CDR3 coding sequence is TGTGCCAGCTCTAGGGGACAGTTGAACTATGGCTACACCTTC. It codes for CASSRGQLNYGYTF.

This clone appeared a single time. The chain carries TRBV11-3 and TRBJ2-1, with 12 bases identical to TRBD2. The V segment lost 4 bases and the J segment 4 bases; nucleotides outside the gene matches: 5. This CDR3 comprises 16 residues. Per germline, CDR1 SGHNT and CDR2 YENEEA. CDR3 amino acids: CASSYTGTSGYNEQFF. The CDR3 nucleotides are TGTGCCAGCAGCTACACCGGGACTAGCGGGTACAATGAGCAGTTCTTC.

The chain has TRBV7-2 and TRBJ2-5; D gene unclear. Deletions cut 2 bases from V and 1 base from J, with 11 bases between. The CDR3 spans 15 residues. Germline CDR1 reads SGHTA; CDR2 reads FQGNSA. CDR3 nucleotide sequence: TGTGCCAGCAGCTTATCACAGCCCCTCCAAGAGACCCAGTACTTC. This codes for CASSLSQPLQETQYF.

The chain employs TRBV10-3 and TRBJ2-7, with D possibly being TRBD2 (5 bases). Between the trimmed V and J ends, which lost 3 bases and 5 bases, there was a span of 8 bases. Germline CDR1 is ENHRY and CDR2 is SYGVKD. The CDR3 consists of 12 residues. CDR3 sequence (DNA): TGTGCCATCAGTGATGAGAGGGACGAGCAGTACTTC. It yields the protein CAISDERDEQYF.

The chain combines TRBV7-2 with TRBJ2-1, with 7 nucleotides matching TRBD1. V trimming: 4 bases; J trimming: 0 bases; junction bases outside the gene matches: 6. The CDR3 contains 16 residues. Germline lookup yields CDR1 SGHTA and CDR2 FQGNSA. CDR3 protein: CASSSRQGSSYNEQFF. The CDR3 DNA reads TGTGCCAGCAGCTCCAGACAGGGCAGCTCCTACAATGAGCAGTTCTTC.

This chain joins TRBV5-1 and TRBJ1-2; TRBD1 agrees at 7 bases. The CDR3 spans 17 residues. The J segment lost 1 base and the V segment lost 2 bases, leaving 11 bases of the junction unmatched. The germline V gene has CDR1 SGHRS and CDR2 YFSETQ. The CDR3 is CASSFRPTGPLNYGYTF. The DNA for the CDR3 is TGCGCCAGCAGCTTTAGGCCGACAGGGCCCCTTAACTATGGCTACACCTTC.

The chain joins TRBV7-3 to TRBJ1-2, with D tentatively TRBD1 (6 bases). This CDR3 has 15 amino acids. CDR1 is SGHTA and CDR2 is FQGTGA in the germline V gene. The V end lost 5 bases, the J end lost 4 bases, and 17 bases lay between the germline ends. CDR3 in amino acids: CASSPYGGAGYGYTF. In DNA form, the CDR3 reads TGTGCCAGCAGCCCTTATGGGGGCGCAGGCTATGGCTACACCTTC. The full variable domain, in which reference TRBV7-3 and TRBJ1-2 provide the parts outside the CDR3, is GAGVSQTPSNKVTEKGKYVELRCDPISGHTALYWYRQSLGQGPEFLIYFQGTGAADDSGLPNDRFFAVRPEGSVSTLKIQRTERGDSAVYLCASSPYGGAGYGYTFGSGTRLTVV.

This clone was counted only a few times. V and J are TRBV6-2 or TRBV6-3 and TRBJ1-5; D gene unclear. This CDR3 region has 15 residues. The V gene's germline CDR1 is MNHEY and CDR2 SVGEGT. Trimming pared 6 bases from V and 0 bases from J, leaving 12 bases between. In DNA form, the CDR3 reads TGTGCCAGCAGCAAGAGAGGGTATAGCAATCAGCCCCAGCATTTT. It is translated as CASSKRGYSNQPQHF.

The genes are TRBV3-1 (or the pseudogene TRBV3-2) and TRBJ2-5; TRBD1 might be the D (6 bases). Trimming removed 4 bases from V and 5 bases from J, with 14 bases in between. Germline lookup yields CDR1 LGHDT and CDR2 YNNKEL (reference sequence). The length of the CDR3 is 14 residues. The CDR3 spells CASSPSGAGETQYF. In DNA form, the CDR3 reads TGTGCCAGCAGCCCCTCAGGGGCCGGGGAGACCCAGTACTTC.

The table lists this clone with a count of one. The chain has TRBV6-5 and TRBJ1-2, with D perhaps matching TRBD1 (5 bases). The CDR3 is 15 amino acids. CDR1 is MNHEY and CDR2 is SVGAGI in the germline V gene. The germline V and J ends were trimmed by 6 bases and 8 bases, with 22 bases remaining between them. The CDR3 protein is CASRAELQGFGGYTF. The DNA for the CDR3 is TGTGCCAGCAGGGCAGAACTTCAGGGTTTTGGCGGCTACACCTTC.